This T cell receptor beta chain was identified during a study of blood T cells in healthy people across ages. Study outcomes and limitations: Researchers report that TCR beta diversity correlated strongly with naive T cell percentage.

Next came a second PCR, run for 7 to 11 cycles, which used a sample-barcoded 5' primer along with a J-beta primer mix. TCRdb re-analysed the 5' RACE reads in MiXCR, keeping a single row per CDR3 protein. There are some 710,000 distinct CDR3 sequences in the sample; 46% occur only once, and around 18% lies in the top ten. Looked up from germline, CDR1 is WSHSY and CDR2 is SAAADI. The CDR3 covers 14 residues. Notes on this clonotype: Its antigen is unknown. The germline gene is not matched at one end of the junction; a read error may be the cause.

The sequenced sample was blood. The clonotype comes from an elderly man in good health. The chain couples TRBV10-2 to TRBJ2-3; TRBD2 matches at 14 bases. CDR3 DNA sequence: TGCCCCAGCGGGACTAGCGGGAGAACAGATACGCAGTATTTT. Protein sequence: CPSGTSGRTDTQYF.